This T cell receptor (beta chain) comes out of a study of T cells in Graves' hyperthyroidism and ophthalmopathy. Clinical Activity Scores of at least 3, NOSPECS grades of at least 4 and durations under 3 months characterized ophthalmopathy patients. A 10 ml volume of fresh peripheral blood provided the PBMCs. General observations from the study: The model made its ophthalmopathy prediction, and onset followed a median approximately 6 months later.

There are many counts of this clonotype. As yet, its antigen is unknown. RNA transcripts provided the source from which TCR beta CDR3 regions were amplified. Researchers ran a first-round RT-PCR on the TCR CDR3 using the HTBI primer set. TCRdb ran MiXCR on the multiplex PCR reads and lists one entry per CDR3 protein. The sample shows around 360,000 distinct CDR3 sequences, around 15% of them seen only once. The specimen sequenced was blood. This receptor was identified in a woman aged 60 to 75 with Graves' ophthalmopathy.

The CDR3 DNA follows: TGTGCCACCAGCAGGGGACTAGCACCCGTCGAGCAGTACTTC. Translating it yields CATSRGLAPVEQYF. The V call is TRBV15, the J call TRBJ2-7; 9 nucleotides align to TRBD2. Trimming cost V 3 bases and J 6 bases; bases outside gene matches: 6. Germline V CDR1 and CDR2: LNHNV, YYDKDF (reference sequence). The CDR3 is 14 amino acids.